This T cell receptor beta chain was identified during a study of identical twins' blood T cells. Overall study findings and caveats: Twins reportedly had markedly more similar V usage than unrelated donors, even among out-of-frame TCRbeta clonotypes.

TCRdb independently ran MiXCR on the 5' RACE reads; one entry per CDR3 protein. Of a few hundred thousand distinct CDR3 sequences listed, over 25% are singletons. As concerns this clonotype: No antigen is known for it. The CDR3 ends on some other residue instead of the conserved phenylalanine or tryptophan, so this is likely a read error.

CDR1 and CDR2 (germline): SEHNR, FQNEAQ (reference sequence). Trimming removed 11 bases from V and 6 bases from J, with 4 bases in between. CDR3 length: 9 amino acids. This TCR came from a woman aged 18 to 55 in good health. Sequencing used PBMCs. The V gene is TRBV7-9, the J gene TRBJ2-2; no clear D gene. The CDR3 here is CAVAGELFL. Written as DNA, the CDR3 is TGTGCCGTGGCCGGGGAGCTGTTTCTT.